The 22 T cell receptor beta chains given below trace back to one sample, sequenced in a study of technical replicates of blood from a handful of donors. Generated by immunoSEQ multiplex PCR, the TCRdb table keeps only in-frame clones and is missing some. This table has around 68,000 clones, 95% to 97% appearing once. Sequenced sample: T cells isolated from PBMCs. These receptors originate from a human donor in good health.

This chain links TRBV19 with TRBJ2-7, with TRBD2 matching 10 bases. The germline gives CDR1 LNHDA, CDR2 SQIVND (reference sequence). The CDR3 has 15 amino acids. Trimming at V came to 1 base and at J to 2 bases, leaving 2 bases not matched to a gene. In nucleotides, the CDR3 is TGTGCCAGTAGTATAGGGACTAGCGGAACCTACGAGCAGTACTTC. Protein sequence: CASSIGTSGTYEQYF.

This chain links TRBV11-2 with TRBJ2-5; the match to TRBD2 covers 8 bases. Trimming removed 2 bases from V and 5 bases from J; junction bases left unmatched: 7. The CDR3 runs 15 residues. The germline CDR1 and CDR2 sequences are SGHAT and FQNNGV. CDR3 in DNA: TGTGCCAGCAGCTTATTTCGGGAGGGGGGGGAGACCCAGTACTTC. Its protein is CASSLFREGGETQYF.

The chain joins TRBV4-2 to TRBJ2-1; 8 bases fit TRBD1. CDR1 is LGHNA and CDR2 is YNFKEQ in the germline V gene. Losses at the gene ends were 5 bases for V and 3 bases for J; bases not matched to a gene: 6. CDR3 length: 15 residues. In DNA, the CDR3 is TGTGCCAGCAGCGGGGACAGGAATATCTACAATGAGCAGTTCTTC. Translation: CASSGDRNIYNEQFF.

The chain combines TRBV29-1 with TRBJ2-3; D is possibly TRBD2 (6 bases). V dropped 1 base and J dropped 3 bases, with 14 bases sitting between them. Looked up from germline, CDR1 is SQVTM and CDR2 is ANQGSEA. The CDR3 sequence is 15 residues long. CDR3 in DNA: TGCAGCGTTGAAGTTTTCGGAGGGATGACAGATACGCAGTATTTT. Its translation: CSVEVFGGMTDTQYF.

The rearrangement uses TRBV9 and TRBJ2-1, with 7 bases lining up with TRBD2. This CDR3 comprises 18 residues. J gave up 6 bases and V 0 bases, and 15 bases lay outside the gene matches. Germline-derived CDR1 and CDR2 are SGDLS and YYNGEE. CDR3 nucleotide sequence: TGTGCCAGCAGCGTAGGCCCGGGGGGAGGGGCCTTGGGCAATGAGCAGTTCTTC. This encodes CASSVGPGGGALGNEQFF.

This clone was counted a single time. The V call is TRBV18, the J call TRBJ2-2; a possible D gene is TRBD1 (6 bases). Germline CDR1 is KGHSH and CDR2 is LQKENI. This CDR3 has 16 amino acids. Trimming took off 0 bases at V and 4 bases at J, with 12 bases between the two ends. This CDR3 reads CASSPPYRVGTGELFF. Written as DNA, the CDR3 is TGTGCCAGCTCACCACCGTACAGGGTGGGCACCGGGGAGCTGTTTTTT. The whole variable domain, remainder taken from reference TRBV18 and TRBJ2-2, is NAGVMQNPRHLVRRRGQEARLRCSPMKGHSHVYWYRQLPEEGLKFMVYLQKENIIDESGMPKERFSAEFPKEGPSILRIQQVVRGDSAAYFCASSPPYRVGTGELFFGEGSRLTVL.

The V call is TRBV5-4, the J call TRBJ1-1, with TRBD1 matching over 7 bases. V lost 2 bases, J lost 12 bases, and 4 bases stayed unmatched. The CDR3 consists of 11 residues. The germline gives CDR1 SGHNT, CDR2 YYREEE (reference sequence). The CDR3 spells CASSLPTGTFF. DNA of the CDR3: TGTGCCAGCAGCTTACCGACAGGGACTTTCTTT.

The rearrangement links TRBV7-3 to TRBJ2-1, with 9 bases matching TRBD2. The V gene's germline CDR1 is SGHTA and CDR2 FQGTGA. V was clipped by 5 bases and J by 5 bases; unmatched bases: 13. This CDR3 has 17 amino acids. The CDR3 nucleotides read TGTGCCAGCAGCACGAAACTAGCGGGTACGGAAAACAATGAGCAGTTCTTC. The encoded protein is CASSTKLAGTENNEQFF.

The chain carries TRBV28 and TRBJ2-5, with a weak D call TRBD2 (7 bases). V lost 4 bases to trimming and J lost 4 bases, with 19 bases between them. Germline V gene data show CDR1 as MDHEN and CDR2 as SYDVKM. The CDR3 is made up of 16 amino acids. The CDR3 spells CASSSPGWGGLETQYF. The DNA for the CDR3 is TGTGCCAGCAGTTCCCCGGGGTGGGGGGGCCTAGAGACCCAGTACTTC. Variable domain in full (rest from reference TRBV28 and TRBJ2-5): DVKVTQSSRYLVKRTGEKVFLECVQDMDHENMFWYRQDPGLGLRLIYFSYDVKMKEKGDIPEGYSVSREKKERFSLILESASTNQTSMYLCASSSPGWGGLETQYFGPGTRLLVL.

The chain joins TRBV15 to TRBJ2-1, with 7 bases fitting TRBD2. The CDR3 runs 19 residues. V lost 0 bases, J lost 6 bases, and 17 bases stayed unmatched. CDR1 and CDR2 from the germline V gene are LNHNV and YYDKDF (reference sequence). The CDR3 nucleotides read TGTGCCACCAGCAGAGATAGGAATTCGCTAGCGGAAATTGGCAATGAGCAGTTCTTC. Translated: CATSRDRNSLAEIGNEQFF.

This clone was seen just once. The gene calls are TRBV6-4 and TRBJ2-2, with TRBD2 as a possible D gene (6 bases). V dropped 7 bases and J dropped 5 bases, with 14 bases sitting between them. The CDR3 is made up of 14 amino acids. Germline-derived CDR1 and CDR2 are MRHNA and SNTAGT. Here the CDR3 reads CASKPSEMTGELFF. The CDR3 coding sequence is TGTGCCAGCAAGCCTAGCGAGATGACCGGGGAGCTGTTTTTT.

The genes are TRBV25-1 and TRBJ2-1, with TRBD2 matching over 12 bases. With V trimmed by 4 bases and J by 8 bases, 12 bases remained unmatched. The CDR3 extends over 17 amino acids. Germline CDR1 and CDR2: MGHDK and SYGVNS. CDR3 nucleotides: TGTGCCAGCAGTGTCCTAGCGGGAGGGCCGGCGTACGATGAGCAGTTCTTC. Protein sequence: CASSVLAGGPAYDEQFF.

The chain carries TRBV6-1 and TRBJ2-7, with D perhaps matching TRBD1 (6 bases). The CDR3 extends over 15 amino acids. Germline loops: CDR1 MNHNS, CDR2 SASEGT. Between the trimmed V and J ends, which lost 3 bases and 3 bases, there was a span of 15 bases. This chain's CDR3 is CASSDDTGPGYEQYF. For the CDR3, the DNA is TGTGCCAGCAGTGATGATACAGGGCCAGGCTACGAGCAGTACTTC.

The chain carries TRBV7-2 and TRBJ1-2; no definite D call. In germline, CDR1 is SGHTA, CDR2 FQGNSA. CDR3 length: 14 amino acids. The V and J ends lost 5 bases and 4 bases respectively, with 14 bases between them. The CDR3 sequence: CASSPRPGSYGYTF. The CDR3 bases are TGTGCCAGCAGCCCCCGCCCAGGAAGCTATGGCTACACCTTC.

The rearrangement joins TRBV2 to TRBJ1-5; 9 bases align to TRBD1. The CDR3 extends over 14 amino acids. Germline values: CDR1 SNHLY, CDR2 FYNNEI. The V segment lost 6 bases and the J segment 5 bases; nucleotides outside the gene matches: 5. CDR3 coding DNA: TGTGCCAGCAGGGGACAGGGAGGATATCAGCCCCAGCATTTT. It specifies CASRGQGGYQPQHF.

This clone was observed a single time. CDR3 region: CASRGGADRASLEQYF. The DNA for the CDR3 is TGTGCCAGCAGGGGAGGAGCGGACAGGGCCAGCCTCGAGCAGTACTTC. V is TRBV27 and J is TRBJ2-7, with 8 bases aligning to TRBD1. V shed 6 bases and J 6 bases; nucleotides not matched to a gene: 16. The CDR3 is 16 amino acids. CDR1 MNHEY and CDR2 SMNVEV come from the germline V gene (reference sequence).

A single count supports this clone. The chain uses TRBV19 and TRBJ1-1, with D perhaps TRBD1 (6 bases). With 9 bases removed from V and 3 bases from J, the gap between germline ends came to 14 bases. Germline V gives CDR1 LNHDA, CDR2 SQIVND (reference sequence). There are 13 residues in the CDR3. CDR3 sequence (DNA): TGTGCCAGCATTACAGGGAACCACACTGAAGCTTTCTTT. As protein: CASITGNHTEAFF.

The chain combines TRBV6-1 with TRBJ1-2; 7 nucleotides align to TRBD1. J was trimmed by 3 bases and V by 2 bases; bases with no gene match: 3. CDR3 size: 14 residues. CDR1 and CDR2 (germline): MNHNS, SASEGT. The DNA for the CDR3 is TGTGCCAGCAGTGAAAGGGACAGCTACTATGGCTACACCTTC. Its translation: CASSERDSYYGYTF.

V is TRBV6-5 and J is TRBJ2-3, with 11 bases that match TRBD2. The CDR3 loop spans 15 amino acids. The germline CDR1 and CDR2 sequences are MNHEY and SVGAGI. The J segment lost 4 bases and the V segment lost 8 bases, leaving 8 bases of the junction unmatched. The CDR3, as DNA: TGTGCCAGCGGTCGTACTAGCGGGAGCTCAGATACGCAGTATTTT. It is translated as CASGRTSGSSDTQYF.

The chain recombines TRBV7-6 with TRBJ2-2, with 7 bases matching TRBD2. The J segment lost 4 bases and the V segment lost 6 bases, leaving 8 bases of the junction unmatched. The CDR3 totals 15 residues. The germline V gene has CDR1 SGHVS and CDR2 FNYEAQ. The CDR3 here is CASSSSGSATGELFF. As DNA, the CDR3 is TGTGCCAGCAGTAGTAGCGGGTCTGCCACCGGGGAGCTGTTTTTT.

The CDR3 reads CASSEVGLAYEQYF. The CDR3 nucleotides read TGTGCCAGCAGTGAGGTGGGGCTCGCCTACGAGCAGTACTTC. The V gene is TRBV2, the J gene TRBJ2-7; TRBD1 is a possible D gene (5 bases). This CDR3 region has 14 residues. CDR1 and CDR2 from the germline V gene are SNHLY and FYNNEI. V dropped 3 bases and J dropped 2 bases, with 11 bases sitting between them.

Concerning this clone: At one end, the junction sequence differs from germline, possibly due to a read error. The chain joins TRBV6-6 to TRBJ1-1; TRBD1 might be the D (5 bases). This CDR3 contains 15 residues. Per the germline V gene, CDR1 is MNHNY and CDR2 is SVGAGI (reference sequence). The CDR3 reads CTSSLQGSANTEAFF. As DNA, the CDR3 is TGTACCAGCAGTCTTCAGGGTTCCGCGAACACTGAAGCTTTCTTT.